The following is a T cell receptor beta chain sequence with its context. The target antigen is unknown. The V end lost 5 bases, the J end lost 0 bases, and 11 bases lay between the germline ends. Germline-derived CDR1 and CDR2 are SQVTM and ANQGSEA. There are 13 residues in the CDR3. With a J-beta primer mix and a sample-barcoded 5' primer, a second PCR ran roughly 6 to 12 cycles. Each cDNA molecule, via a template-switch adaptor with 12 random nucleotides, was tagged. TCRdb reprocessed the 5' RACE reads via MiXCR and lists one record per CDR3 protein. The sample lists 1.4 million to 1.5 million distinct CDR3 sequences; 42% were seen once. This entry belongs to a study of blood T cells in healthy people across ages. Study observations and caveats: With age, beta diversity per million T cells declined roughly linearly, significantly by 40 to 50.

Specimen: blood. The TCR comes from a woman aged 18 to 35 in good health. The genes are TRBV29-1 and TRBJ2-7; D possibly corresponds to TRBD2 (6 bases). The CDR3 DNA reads TGCAGCGTTCGGGGACTTACCTCCTACGAGCAGTACTTC. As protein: CSVRGLTSYEQYF.